What follows is one T cell receptor beta chain and its context. This record belongs to a study of blood T cell repertoires in COVID-19. For the study at large: There were acute and convalescent COVID-19 samples, and they came from the United States, Italy and Spain. The analysed material was cDNA or gDNA that came from T cells, B-cell-depleted T cells, or PBMCs.

Seattle patients were enrolled during active infection and followed longitudinally. The CDR3 totals 12 residues. Trimming took off 3 bases at V and 9 bases at J, with 12 bases between the two ends. Germline CDR1 SEHNR, CDR2 FQNEAQ (reference sequence). Under the authors' procedure: Counts of nucleated cells, estimated from reference gene primer amplification, were obtained. Here immunoSEQ multiplex PCR was the method, and the copy in TCRdb shows in-frame clones only, minus some. The V and J calls and clone size are taken from that table; D and trimming were inferred from the DNA. In the table there are 200,000 to 300,000 clones, roughly 86% of which are singletons.

The source of this sequence is a woman aged 55-69 years with COVID-19, enrolled during active disease. The chain employs TRBV7-9 and TRBJ2-7; no reliable D call. The sequencing sample was made of peripheral blood. The CDR3 loop is CASSLAETPQYF. The CDR3 bases are TGTGCCAGCAGCTTGGCAGAAACGCCGCAGTACTTC.